This T cell receptor (beta chain) was profiled in a study of beta chain features in type 1 diabetes. Study-wide findings and caveats: When VDJ junctions were examined, type 1 diabetes patients showed fewer insertions and more deletions. For Type 1 diabetes patients, all four CD4+ subsets carried TCRB CDR3s that were moderately but significantly shorter.

With respect to this clone: The target antigen is unknown.

J was trimmed by 0 bases and V by 0 bases; bases with no gene match: 7. The CDR3 has 17 residues. Germline V gene sequence: CDR1 SGHRS, CDR2 YFSETQ. Of the isolated RNA, all was reverse transcribed, and so the sequenced material was expressed TCRB transcripts. Clones were sequenced by immunoSEQ multiplex PCR, and TCRdb holds only the in-frame ones, with some missing. The sample has a few hundred thousand clones, around 21% seen once. This TCR derives from a woman in her 40s with type 1 diabetes. Sequencing used naive CD4+ T cells from blood. The J gene is TRBJ2-3, the V gene TRBV5-1, with 7 bases identical to TRBD2. For the CDR3, the DNA is TGCGCCAGCAGCTTGGCGGCTAGCGGATCGAGCACAGATACGCAGTATTTT. Amino acid sequence: CASSLAASGSSTDTQYF. The full variable domain, its missing parts supplied by reference TRBV5-1 and TRBJ2-3, is KAGVTQTPRYLIKTRGQQVTLSCSPISGHRSVSWYQQTPGQGLQFLFEYFSETQRNKGNFPGRFSGRQFSNSRSEMNVSTLELGDSALYLCASSLAASGSSTDTQYFGPGTRLTVL.